This T cell receptor beta chain was sequenced for a study of CD8 T cells in Susac syndrome (dated by TCRdb to about 2019). The study in broad terms: Of the Susac syndrome patients who were sequenced, eight were in clinical remission while about six had clinically active disease. At blood withdrawal, Susac syndrome patients were therapy-naive, treated with corticosteroids (with IVIg additionally given to some), or treated with IVIg alone. Whether CD8+ T cell activation and differentiation in Susac syndrome was antigen driven was tested using repertoire sequencing. The study compared CD8+ T cell repertoire clonality among 11 to 12 healthy donors, 14 Susac syndrome patients and about 16 multiple sclerosis patients. Beyond this particular receptor, the publication reports: CD8+ repertoires in Susac syndrome showed clonal expansion, which was highest in CD8+ TEMRA cells and was greater in clinically active patients than in remitting patients. Sixteen Susac-specific public clones were identified in the total CD8+ repertoire, and roughly five Susac-specific public clones were identified in the CD8+ TEMRA repertoire. The number of individuals in the TCR sequencing and HLA analysis was acknowledged as relatively small.

High-throughput TCR beta sequencing profiled peripheral blood CD8+ and CD4+ T cells from healthy donors, Susac syndrome patients and multiple sclerosis patients. The Susac syndrome patients fulfilled recently defined diagnostic criteria for either definite or probable disease. Bulk CD8+ and CD4+ T cells were purified by magnetic negative isolation, while CD8+ TEMRA cells were enriched using FACS. Blood was collected in EDTA tubes and processed within 24 hours, with PBMCs isolated through density gradient centrifugation. PBMCs destined for TCR sequencing were cryopreserved in liquid nitrogen and later thawed in a 37 °C water bath. A purity of at least 90% was achieved for sorted or isolated CD4+, CD8+ and CD8+ TEMRA cells. With regard to this clonotype: The clone's antigen remains unknown. No much larger clonotype is one base removed from it; base qualities were not supplied.

For this chain, trimming is 6 bases at the V end and 5 bases at the J end, and the number of junction bases without a gene match is 9. Spanning cysteine to phenylalanine, the CDR3 consists of 15 amino acids. The entry retains the CDR3 DNA only, 45 bases that are in frame from base 1. The CDR1 and CDR2 encoded by the germline V gene (reference sequence) are SEHNR and FQNEAQ. RNA was extracted with the RNeasy kit and roughly 0.45 to 1 ug was reverse transcribed using random hexamers. The immunoSEQ multiplex PCR assay, covering 54 Vbeta and 13 Jbeta segments, was used to amplify TCR beta CDR3 regions. PCR amplification bias was corrected by using a synthetic template baseline for primer optimization and computational correction. The original pipeline was this. Reads were assigned to V, D and J genes according to IMGT and analyzed in immunoSEQ Analyzer, with only productive sequences retained. To calculate clonality, Shannon entropy was normalized by log2 of the number of productive unique sequences and then subtracted from one. For each patient and control, public and private clones were evaluated among the 100 most prevalent clones. A clone was defined as Susac-specific if it was absent from the healthy and MS cohorts, from some 980 published viral clones and from other ImmuneACCESS disease sequences. Through fastp at Q25 and MiXCR, TCRdb rebuilt clones from the public reads, retaining in-frame beta chains. Each entry is one CDR3 protein sequence, shown with its most common DNA and genes. The V and J calls here are based on TCRdb, not the publication. This sample has about 100,000 distinct CDR3 sequences in its table, and about 96% of those were observed once. The top ten clones comprise less than 0.35% of the sample.

Sequenced: CD8+ T cells from PBMCs. The receptor was derived from a human donor with Susac syndrome. This chain is built from TRBV7-9 and TRBJ2-5; a stretch of 10 junction bases matches TRBD2. The nucleotides read TGTGCCAGCAGACAACTAGCGGGGTCAATCGAGACCCAGTACTTC. It translates to CASRQLAGSIETQYF.